What follows is one T cell receptor (beta chain) and its context. Its antigen is unknown. This sample stems from a study of tissue T cells after allogeneic stem cell transplantation. Whole-study findings and limits: Which tissue TCRs were alloreactive or antigen-specific was not determined. Some clones might be persisting host cells.

Only in-frame clones appear in the TCRdb table, and some are missing; sequencing was by immunoSEQ multiplex PCR. The table has some 11,000 clones, about 71% seen once; the top ten hold about 15%. The length of the CDR3 is 13 residues. Germline trimming cut 4 bases from V and 7 bases from J; bases unmatched to any gene: 6. Germline V gene lookup returns CDR1 SGHRS and CDR2 YFSETQ. This chain connects TRBV5-1 to TRBJ2-3; 7 positions agree with TRBD1. This clonotype originated in a woman aged 18-49 years with breast cancer. Sequenced material: tissue from the right colon, taken at autopsy. This CDR3 is CASSTGVGNTQYF. The CDR3 nucleotides read TGCGCCAGCAGCACAGGGGTAGGGAATACGCAGTATTTT.